This T cell receptor beta chain is from a study of T cell repertoires in cytomegalovirus infection. Study-level background: Both CMV infection and a matching HLA type were indicated by public TCR beta signatures.

This clonotype was picked up many times. The antigen is undetermined. TCRdb re-analysed the reads in MiXCR, keeping a single row per CDR3 protein. This table has fewer than 300,000 distinct CDR3 sequences, 20% to 30% appearing once. Study-level results: Summed public TCR beta family frequency identified CMV carriers bearing the relevant HLA.

Germline values: CDR1 SGHTA, CDR2 FQGNSA. V was clipped by 2 bases and J by 0 bases, with 19 bases between them. The CDR3 totals 18 residues. The clonotype comes from a human donor in good health (CMV status not recorded). Some clones in this sample may be carry-over from other donors' samples. Material: PBMCs. The chain joins TRBV7-2 to TRBJ1-1; TRBD1 is a possible D gene (6 bases). CDR3: CASSLQTGTTVLNTEAFF. CDR3 DNA: TGTGCCAGCAGCTTACAGACCGGGACAACCGTATTGAACACTGAAGCTTTCTTT.